This is a list of T cell receptor beta chains from one sample in a study of early T cells in non-severe SARS-CoV-2 infection. TCRdb recomputed calls from the 5' RACE reads with MiXCR, one row per CDR3 protein. This repertoire shows more than 35,000 distinct CDR3 sequences, approximately 4.1% found once; its top ten account for 9% to 10%. Sequencing was carried out using whole blood. The origin of the receptors is an adult who was a healthcare worker with PCR-confirmed SARS-CoV-2 infection or an uninfected control (not recorded which). CDR3s include the opening cysteine and the closing phenylalanine or tryptophan. Fields, in order: V gene, clone size, D gene, CDR3 length, J gene, CDR3 protein, CDR3 DNA. The D gene is left open where the match is weak. Only some rows state a clone size, as once, few, many or a class for expanded clones.

V: TRBV7-2; size: many; D: -; length: 14; J: TRBJ2-2; CDR3: CASSPHMDTGELFF; DNA: TGTGCCAGCAGCCCACACATGGACACCGGGGAGCTGTTTTTT
V: TRBV4-2; size: medium-sized; D: TRBD1; length: 12; J: TRBJ2-3; CDR3: CATSGQSDTQYF; DNA: TGTGCCACCTCGGGACAGTCAGATACGCAGTATTTT
V: TRBV7-6; size: many; D: -; length: 14; J: TRBJ2-2; CDR3: CASSLEAAPGELFF; DNA: TGTGCCAGCAGCTTAGAAGCGGCCCCCGGGGAGCTGTTTTTT
V: TRBV30; size: many; D: -; length: 13; J: TRBJ1-5; CDR3: CAWATDSNQPQHF; DNA: TGTGCCTGGGCGACAGATAGCAATCAGCCCCAGCATTTT
V: TRBV7-9; size: many; D: TRBD2; length: 14; J: TRBJ2-7; CDR3: CASSLAGLADEQYF; DNA: TGTGCCAGCAGCTTAGCCGGACTAGCGGACGAGCAGTACTTC
V: TRBV6-5; size: many; D: -; length: 16; J: TRBJ2-2; CDR3: CASSYGGSRSTGELFF; DNA: TGTGCCAGCAGTTACGGCGGGTCCAGGAGCACCGGGGAGCTGTTTTTT
V: TRBV3-1; size: many; D: -; length: 14; J: TRBJ1-1; CDR3: CASSQGQVNTEAFF; DNA: TGTGCCAGCAGCCAAGGCCAAGTGAACACTGAAGCTTTCTTT
V: TRBV11-2; size: many; D: TRBD2; length: 15; J: TRBJ2-1; CDR3: CASSLVPSGRNEQFF; DNA: TGTGCCAGCAGCTTAGTTCCTAGCGGGAGGAATGAGCAGTTCTTC
V: TRBV4-3; size: -; D: TRBD2; length: 19; J: TRBJ2-1; CDR3: CASSQALNPGLAAYNEQFF; DNA: TGCGCCAGCAGCCAAGCCCTAAACCCTGGACTAGCCGCCTACAATGAGCAGTTCTTC
V: TRBV20-1; size: -; D: -; length: 14; J: TRBJ2-1; CDR3: CSARIVERWNEQFF; DNA: TGCAGTGCTAGAATTGTCGAGAGGTGGAATGAGCAGTTCTTC
V: TRBV5-1; size: many; D: -; length: 12; J: TRBJ1-1; CDR3: CASSVGAAEAFF; DNA: TGCGCCAGCAGCGTAGGGGCGGCAGAAGCTTTCTTT
V: TRBV13; size: many; D: TRBD1; length: 15; J: TRBJ2-1; CDR3: CASSLGNRGSNEQFF; DNA: TGTGCCAGCAGCTTAGGCAACAGGGGAAGTAATGAGCAGTTCTTC